This TCR beta chain was found in a study of T cells in localized non-small cell lung cancer. Study-level findings and limits: Adjacent lung exhibited a median of 57 among the 100 most abundant tumor clones. Multi-region tumor sequencing was not done, so intratumor heterogeneity could not be excluded. Measurement of T cell clonality placed uninvolved adjacent lung highest, above the level in tumor.

Remarks on this clone: No antigen is known for it.

Only in-frame clones appear in the TCRdb table, and some are missing; sequencing was by immunoSEQ multiplex PCR. The data contain under 30,000 clones, roughly nine tenths of them seen just once; the ten biggest clones take up around a tenth. The receptor comes from a woman aged 35-75 years with stage I lung adenocarcinoma. The sample consisted of peripheral blood, taken before any cancer treatment.

CDR3 amino acids: CASSSGQEIRGYTF. CDR3 coding DNA: TGTGCCAGCAGCTCAGGCCAGGAGATTAGAGGCTACACCTTC. The gene calls are TRBV6-1 and TRBJ1-2; D unresolved. Germline-derived CDR1 and CDR2 are MNHNS and SASEGT. The germline V and J ends were trimmed by 6 bases and 8 bases, with 19 bases remaining between them. This CDR3 is built from 14 residues.